The 9 T cell receptor beta chains below were found in one sample sequenced in a study of blood T cell repertoires in COVID-19. Assay used: immunoSEQ multiplex PCR; TCRdb lists only in-frame clones, some missing. There are tens of thousands of clones in the sample; 89% occur only once, and about 5% lies in the top ten. What was sequenced was peripheral blood. These receptors were taken from a woman aged 50 to 65 with active COVID-19.

V is TRBV11-3 and J is TRBJ2-1; 8 bases fit TRBD2. V was pared by 5 bases and J by 0 bases, with 3 bases of the junction left unmatched. Germline CDR1 and CDR2: SGHNT and YENEEA. This CDR3 has 15 amino acids. CDR3 DNA: TGTGCCAGCAGCAAAAGCGGGAGCTCCTACAATGAGCAGTTCTTC. Translated, it gives CASSKSGSSYNEQFF.

The V call is TRBV27, the J call TRBJ1-1; the match to TRBD1 covers 7 bases. This CDR3 contains 16 residues. CDR1 and CDR2 (germline): MNHEY, SMNVEV (reference sequence). Trimming cost V 4 bases and J 0 bases; bases outside gene matches: 8. The CDR3 loop reads CASSSGTVSMNTEAFF. CDR3 nucleotides: TGTGCCAGCAGTTCCGGGACAGTAAGCATGAACACTGAAGCTTTCTTT.

The genes are TRBV7-6 and TRBJ2-1; 7 bases agree with TRBD2. The CDR3 is 17 amino acids. V gave up 5 bases and J gave up 0 bases; unmatched junction bases: 10. Germline CDR1 SGHVS, CDR2 FNYEAQ. The CDR3, as DNA: TGTGCCAGCAGCCAGTACGGGAGGATGGTCTCCTACAATGAGCAGTTCTTC. Its translation is CASSQYGRMVSYNEQFF.

The J gene is TRBJ2-3, the V gene TRBV15; 11 bases agree with TRBD2. The germline V gene encodes CDR1 LNHNV and CDR2 YYDKDF (reference sequence). The CDR3 covers 16 residues. J gave up 5 bases and V 2 bases, and 6 bases lay outside the gene matches. The CDR3 nucleotides read TGTGCCACCAGCAGACCCTTAGCGGGAGGGGGAGATACGCAGTATTTT. Encoded protein: CATSRPLAGGGDTQYF.

The V and J genes are TRBV30 and TRBJ1-4; 10 nucleotides match TRBD1. CDR1 and CDR2 from the germline V gene are GTSNPN and SVGIG (reference sequence). This CDR3 is built from 14 residues. The J segment lost 7 bases and the V segment lost 2 bases, leaving 4 bases of the junction unmatched. In DNA form, the CDR3 reads TGTGCCTGGAGTAAGACAGGGGGCCCTGAAAAACTGTTTTTT. Translation: CAWSKTGGPEKLFF.

V and J are TRBV5-1 and TRBJ1-5, with 9 bases that match TRBD1. The CDR3 sequence is 16 residues long. Looked up from germline, CDR1 is SGHRS and CDR2 is YFSETQ. With V trimmed by 4 bases and J by 4 bases, 9 bases remained unmatched. CDR3 amino acids: CASSLDPGQGNQPQHF. Here the CDR3 DNA reads TGCGCCAGCAGCCTTGATCCGGGACAGGGTAATCAGCCCCAGCATTTT.

The chain is built from TRBV3-1 (or the pseudogene TRBV3-2) and TRBJ2-1; D may be TRBD2 (5 bases). Germline CDR1 reads LGHDT; CDR2 reads YNNKEL (reference sequence). V was cut by 0 bases and J by 5 bases, with 11 bases left in between. CDR3 length: 15 amino acids. For the CDR3, the DNA is TGTGCCAGCAGCCAAGACTCAGCGGAAAACAATGAGCAGTTCTTC. It specifies CASSQDSAENNEQFF.

The gene calls are TRBV6-5 and TRBJ1-2; D is possibly TRBD1 (5 bases). Germline CDR1 is MNHEY and CDR2 is SVGAGI. Trimming removed 5 bases from V and 0 bases from J, with 10 bases in between. The CDR3 loop spans 14 amino acids. The CDR3 DNA sequence: TGTGCCAGCAGTCCGGGGGGGTCTAACTATGGCTACACCTTC. Amino acid sequence: CASSPGGSNYGYTF.

The chain joins TRBV7-2 to TRBJ2-3; perhaps TRBD2 as D (6 bases). V was trimmed by 7 bases and J by 0 bases, leaving 11 bases between them. The length of the CDR3 is 14 residues. Germline V gene lookup returns CDR1 SGHTA and CDR2 FQGNSA. This CDR3 is CASMGGTSTDTQYF. The CDR3 coding sequence is TGTGCCAGCATGGGCGGGACTAGCACAGATACGCAGTATTTT. Supplemented by reference TRBV7-2 and TRBJ2-3, the full variable domain reads GAGVSQSPSNKVTEKGKDVELRCDPISGHTALYWYRQSLGQGLEFLIYFQGNSAPDKSGLPSDRFSAERTGGSVSTLTIQRTQQEDSAVYLCASMGGTSTDTQYFGPGTRLTVL.